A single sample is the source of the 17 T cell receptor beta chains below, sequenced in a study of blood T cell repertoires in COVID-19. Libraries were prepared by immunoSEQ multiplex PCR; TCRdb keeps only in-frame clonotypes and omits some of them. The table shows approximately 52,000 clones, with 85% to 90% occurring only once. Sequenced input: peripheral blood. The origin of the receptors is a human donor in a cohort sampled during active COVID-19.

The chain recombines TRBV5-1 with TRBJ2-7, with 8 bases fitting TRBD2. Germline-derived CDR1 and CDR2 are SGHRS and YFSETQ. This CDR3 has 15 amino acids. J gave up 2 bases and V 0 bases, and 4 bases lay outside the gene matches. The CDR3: CASSLAQRETYEQYF. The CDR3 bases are TGCGCCAGCAGCTTGGCCCAGCGGGAGACCTACGAGCAGTACTTC.

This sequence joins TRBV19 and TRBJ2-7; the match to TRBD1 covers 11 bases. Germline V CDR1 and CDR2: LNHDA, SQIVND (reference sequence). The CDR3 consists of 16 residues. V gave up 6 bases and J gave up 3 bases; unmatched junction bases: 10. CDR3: CASSRGRTGGFYEQYF. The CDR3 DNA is TGTGCCAGTAGCCGTGGGCGGACAGGGGGCTTCTACGAGCAGTACTTC.

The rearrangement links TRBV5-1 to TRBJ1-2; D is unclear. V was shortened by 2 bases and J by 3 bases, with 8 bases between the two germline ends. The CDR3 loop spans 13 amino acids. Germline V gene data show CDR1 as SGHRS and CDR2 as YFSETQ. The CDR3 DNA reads TGCGCCAGCAGCTTTCAAGAGGACTATGGCTACACCTTC. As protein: CASSFQEDYGYTF.

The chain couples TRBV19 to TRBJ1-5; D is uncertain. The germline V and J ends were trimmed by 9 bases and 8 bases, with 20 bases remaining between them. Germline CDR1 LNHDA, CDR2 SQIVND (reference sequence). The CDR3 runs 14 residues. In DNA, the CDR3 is TGTGCCAGCTGCCTCATGGGTAGAGAGGAGCCCCAGCATTTT. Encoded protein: CASCLMGREEPQHF.

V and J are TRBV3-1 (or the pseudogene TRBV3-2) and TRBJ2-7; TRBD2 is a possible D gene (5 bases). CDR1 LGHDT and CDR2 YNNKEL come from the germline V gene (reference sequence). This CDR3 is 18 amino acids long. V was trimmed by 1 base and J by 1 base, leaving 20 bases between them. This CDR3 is CASSQVTRLRDRSYEQYF. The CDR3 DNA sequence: TGTGCCAGCAGCCAAGTCACTCGCCTCCGGGATAGGTCCTACGAGCAGTACTTC.

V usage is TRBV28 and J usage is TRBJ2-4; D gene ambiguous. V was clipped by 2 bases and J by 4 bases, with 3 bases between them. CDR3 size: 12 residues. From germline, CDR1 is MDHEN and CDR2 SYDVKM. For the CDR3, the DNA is TGTGCCAGCAGTTTACGGAAAAACATTCAGTACTTC. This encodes CASSLRKNIQYF.

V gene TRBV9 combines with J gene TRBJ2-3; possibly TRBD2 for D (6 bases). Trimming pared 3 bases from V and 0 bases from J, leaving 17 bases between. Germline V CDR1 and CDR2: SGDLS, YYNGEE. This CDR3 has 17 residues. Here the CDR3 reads CASSARRDSPSTDTQYF. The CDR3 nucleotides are TGTGCCAGCAGCGCCAGAAGGGACTCGCCTAGCACAGATACGCAGTATTTT.

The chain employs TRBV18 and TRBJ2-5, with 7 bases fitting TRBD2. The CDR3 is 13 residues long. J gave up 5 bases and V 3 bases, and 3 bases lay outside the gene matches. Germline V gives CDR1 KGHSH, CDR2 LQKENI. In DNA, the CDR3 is TGTGCCAGCTCACCCAACGGGGGGGAGACCCAGTACTTC. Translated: CASSPNGGETQYF. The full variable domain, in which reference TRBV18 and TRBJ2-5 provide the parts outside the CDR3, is NAGVMQNPRHLVRRRGQEARLRCSPMKGHSHVYWYRQLPEEGLKFMVYLQKENIIDESGMPKERFSAEFPKEGPSILRIQQVVRGDSAAYFCASSPNGGETQYFGPGTRLLVL.

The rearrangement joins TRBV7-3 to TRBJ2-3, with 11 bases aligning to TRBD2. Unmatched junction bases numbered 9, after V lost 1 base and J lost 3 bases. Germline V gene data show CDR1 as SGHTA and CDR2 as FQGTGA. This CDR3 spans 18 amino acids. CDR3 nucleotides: TGTGCCAGCAGCTTAAATAGCGGGAGGGCCGCGGGAACAGATACGCAGTATTTT. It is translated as CASSLNSGRAAGTDTQYF.

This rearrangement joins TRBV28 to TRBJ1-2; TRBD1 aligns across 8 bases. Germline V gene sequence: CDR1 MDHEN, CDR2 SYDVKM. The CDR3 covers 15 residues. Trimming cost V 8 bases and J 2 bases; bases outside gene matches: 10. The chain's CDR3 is CASQTRTGGNYGYTF. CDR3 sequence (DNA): TGTGCCAGCCAGACCCGCACAGGGGGGAACTATGGCTACACCTTC.

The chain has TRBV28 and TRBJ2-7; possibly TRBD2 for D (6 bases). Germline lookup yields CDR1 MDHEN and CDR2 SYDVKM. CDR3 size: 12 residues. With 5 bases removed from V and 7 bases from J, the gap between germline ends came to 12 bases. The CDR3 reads CASSLWTIEQYF. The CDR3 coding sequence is TGTGCCAGCAGTCTCTGGACTATTGAGCAGTACTTC.

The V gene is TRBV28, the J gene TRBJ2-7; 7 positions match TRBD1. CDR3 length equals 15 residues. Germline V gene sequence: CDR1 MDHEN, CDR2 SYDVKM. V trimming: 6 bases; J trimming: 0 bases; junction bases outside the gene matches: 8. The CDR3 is CASSTQGPSSYEQYF. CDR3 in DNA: TGTGCCAGCAGCACACAGGGGCCAAGCTCCTACGAGCAGTACTTC.

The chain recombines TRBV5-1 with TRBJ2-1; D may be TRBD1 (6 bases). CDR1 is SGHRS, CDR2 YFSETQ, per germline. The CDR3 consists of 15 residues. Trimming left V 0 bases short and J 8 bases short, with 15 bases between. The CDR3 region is CASSLEAGVWDEQFF. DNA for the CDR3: TGCGCCAGCAGCTTGGAGGCAGGGGTTTGGGATGAGCAGTTCTTC.

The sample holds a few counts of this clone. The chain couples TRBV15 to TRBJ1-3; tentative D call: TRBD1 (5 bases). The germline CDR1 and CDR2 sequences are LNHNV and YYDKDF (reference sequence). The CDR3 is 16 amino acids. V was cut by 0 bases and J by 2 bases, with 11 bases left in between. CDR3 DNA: TGTGCCACCAGCAGAGATCGCAGGGCTGCTGGAAACACCATATATTTT. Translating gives CATSRDRRAAGNTIYF. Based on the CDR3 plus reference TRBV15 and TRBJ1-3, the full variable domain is DAMVIQNPRYQVTQFGKPVTLSCSQTLNHNVMYWYQQKSSQAPKLLFHYYDKDFNNEADTPDNFQSRRPNTSFCFLDIRSPGLGDTAMYLCATSRDRRAAGNTIYFGEGSWLTVV.

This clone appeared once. Written as DNA, the CDR3 is TGTGCCAGCAGTTTCGGGGTGTCCTACGAGCAGTACTTC. Its protein product is CASSFGVSYEQYF. The chain combines TRBV27 with TRBJ2-7; D is possibly TRBD2 (5 bases). The CDR3 is 13 amino acids. Germline CDR1 and CDR2: MNHEY and SMNVEV (reference sequence). V was trimmed by 3 bases and J by 1 base, leaving 7 bases between them.

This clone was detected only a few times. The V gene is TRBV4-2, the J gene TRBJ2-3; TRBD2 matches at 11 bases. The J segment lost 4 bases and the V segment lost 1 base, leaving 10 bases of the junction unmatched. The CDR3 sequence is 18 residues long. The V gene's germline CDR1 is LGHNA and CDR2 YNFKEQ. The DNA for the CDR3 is TGTGCCAGCAGCCAAGTTTGGCTAGCGGGAGGTGGTTCAGATACGCAGTATTTT. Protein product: CASSQVWLAGGGSDTQYF.

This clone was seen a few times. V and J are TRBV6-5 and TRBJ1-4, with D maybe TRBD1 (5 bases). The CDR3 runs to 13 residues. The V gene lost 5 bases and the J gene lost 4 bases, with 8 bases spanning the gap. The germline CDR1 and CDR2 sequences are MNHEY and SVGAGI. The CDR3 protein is CASSRQFNEKLFF. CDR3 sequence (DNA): TGTGCCAGCAGTCGACAGTTTAATGAAAAACTGTTTTTT.